A single sample is the source of the 19 T cell receptor beta chains below, sequenced in a study of radiotherapy plus CTLA-4 blockade in lung cancer listed by TCRdb under 2018. Libraries were prepared through the immunoSEQ multiplex PCR assay. TCRdb provides this immuneACCESS table in a form limited to in-frame rearrangements. Some clones are lacking; in checked studies, under half of them reflect an unresolved V gene, and why the rest are absent is not known. In this sample the table shows about 80,000 clones, under 90% of which occur a single time. Together, the top ten hold about 0.79% of the sample. Sequenced here: peripheral blood, sampled from a patient treated with radiotherapy plus ipilimumab. The receptors shown here come from a human donor with non-small cell lung cancer who had stable disease on radiotherapy plus ipilimumab.

This chain uses TRBV5-8 with TRBJ1-2; TRBD1 aligns across 7 bases. Trimming removed 3 bases from V and 8 bases from J; junction bases left unmatched: 16. The germline gives CDR1 SGHTS, CDR2 YDEGEE. There are 16 residues in the CDR3. CDR3 bases: TGTGCCAGCAGCTCCGGGACAGACACTTTCAAGGACGGCTACACCTTC. Translated, it gives CASSSGTDTFKDGYTF. Drawing the rest from reference TRBV5-8 and TRBJ1-2, the complete variable domain is EAGVTQSPTHLIKTRGQQATLRCSPISGHTSVYWYQQALGLGLQFLLWYDEGEERNRGNFPPRFSGRQFPNYSSELNVNALELEDSALYLCASSSGTDTFKDGYTFGSGTRLTVV.

The CDR3 nucleotides are TGTGCCAGCGAAAAGGGAGCCCAGCATTTT. It codes for CASEKGAQHF. The V call is TRBV14, the J call TRBJ1-5; D gene unclear. Trimming took 8 bases from V and 11 from J, leaving 10 bases between them. There are 10 residues in the CDR3. Germline V gene lookup returns CDR1 SGHDN and CDR2 FVKESK.

The chain combines TRBV6-4 with TRBJ2-3; D unresolved. V was pared by 3 bases and J by 0 bases, with 4 bases between. The CDR3 loop spans 13 amino acids. CDR1 and CDR2 from the germline V gene are MRHNA and SNTAGT. The CDR3 coding sequence is TGTGCCAGCAGTGAGCGGAGCACAGATACGCAGTATTTT. Its protein product is CASSERSTDTQYF.

This chain links TRBV30 with TRBJ1-2; unclear D gene. The length of the CDR3 is 10 residues. Germline loops: CDR1 GTSNPN, CDR2 SVGIG (reference sequence). The V and J ends lost 3 bases and 8 bases respectively, with 7 bases between them. CDR3 in DNA: TGTGCCTGGAGGAGGGCGGGCTACACCTTC. Translation gives CAWRRAGYTF.

V is TRBV2 and J is TRBJ2-7; D remains unclear. CDR3 size: 15 residues. The V end was cut by 0 bases, the J end by 1 base, with 10 bases between. Germline CDR1 and CDR2: SNHLY and FYNNEI. CDR3 protein: CASSEAGRRSYEQYF. Here the CDR3 DNA reads TGTGCCAGCAGTGAAGCCGGCAGGCGATCCTACGAGCAGTACTTC. Full variable domain (missing parts from reference TRBV2 and TRBJ2-7): EPEVTQTPSHQVTQMGQEVILRCVPISNHLYFYWYRQILGQKVEFLVSFYNNEISEKSEIFDDQFSVERPDGSNFTLKIRSTKLEDSAMYFCASSEAGRRSYEQYFGPGTRLTVT.

This clone was seen only a few times. This chain links TRBV9 with TRBJ2-1, with 8 bases aligning to TRBD1. This CDR3 region has 13 residues. Per germline, CDR1 SGDLS and CDR2 YYNGEE. With V trimmed by 3 bases and J by 6 bases, 2 bases remained unmatched. The CDR3: CASSARGRNEQFF. CDR3 DNA sequence: TGTGCCAGCAGCGCCAGGGGGCGCAATGAGCAGTTCTTC.

The chain combines TRBV9 with TRBJ2-7, with TRBD1 identical over 9 bases. V lost 0 bases and J lost 2; bases outside the gene matches: 6. CDR1 SGDLS and CDR2 YYNGEE come from the germline V gene. This CDR3 region has 16 residues. The CDR3 protein is CASSVGGTGPPYEQYF. CDR3 sequence (DNA): TGTGCCAGCAGCGTAGGGGGGACAGGGCCCCCCTACGAGCAGTACTTC.

This clone appeared once. The rearrangement joins TRBV7-3 to TRBJ2-1; 7 nucleotides line up with TRBD2. Looked up from germline, CDR1 is SGHTA and CDR2 is FQGTGA. The V and J ends lost 2 bases and 2 bases, in that order; junction bases with no gene match: 0. The CDR3 runs 14 residues. Written as DNA, the CDR3 is TGTGCCAGCAGCTTAGCGGGGGCCTACAATGAGCAGTTCTTC. Its translation is CASSLAGAYNEQFF.

This chain's CDR3 is CASEGPDKTYEQYF. The CDR3 nucleotides read TGTGCCAGCGAAGGACCGGACAAAACCTACGAGCAGTACTTC. The chain carries TRBV2 and TRBJ2-7; D possibly corresponds to TRBD1 (5 bases). In germline, CDR1 is SNHLY, CDR2 FYNNEI. The CDR3 runs 14 residues. V was shortened by 8 bases and J by 2 bases, with 16 bases between the two germline ends.

This clone was picked up one time. The chain is built from TRBV27 and TRBJ2-7, with D tentatively TRBD1 or TRBD2 (5 bases each). The CDR3 contains 14 residues. V was clipped by 8 bases and J by 2 bases, with 16 bases between them. From germline, CDR1 is MNHEY and CDR2 SMNVEV (reference sequence). The CDR3 sequence: CASRRDVPPYEQYF. The CDR3 nucleotides read TGTGCCAGCCGCCGGGACGTCCCCCCCTACGAGCAGTACTTC.

The chain has TRBV2 and TRBJ2-3, with TRBD2 matching 7 bases. Germline V gives CDR1 SNHLY, CDR2 FYNNEI. The CDR3 has 14 residues. V gave up 3 bases and J gave up 4 bases; unmatched junction bases: 4. The CDR3 nucleotides read TGTGCCAGCAGTGAGCGGGGGTGGGCAGATACGCAGTATTTT. Its translation is CASSERGWADTQYF.

CDR3 sequence reads: CASSKDRGNTEAFF. In DNA form, the CDR3 reads TGTGCCAGCAGTAAGGACAGGGGGAACACTGAAGCTTTCTTT. The rearrangement joins TRBV6-1 to TRBJ1-1; 9 nucleotides align to TRBD1. This CDR3 comprises 14 residues. Germline V gene lookup returns CDR1 MNHNS and CDR2 SASEGT. The V and J ends lost 5 bases and 1 base, in that order; junction bases with no gene match: 2.

Only one count was recorded for this clone. V is TRBV2 and J is TRBJ1-5; 8 bases are shared with TRBD1. The J segment lost 4 bases and the V segment lost 6 bases, leaving 8 bases of the junction unmatched. Germline CDR1 and CDR2: SNHLY and FYNNEI. This CDR3 spans 15 amino acids. The CDR3 loop is CASSPQGGENQPQHF. CDR3 coding DNA: TGTGCCAGCAGCCCACAGGGGGGTGAAAATCAGCCCCAGCATTTT.

CDR3 sequence: CASSSGQTQYF. As DNA, the CDR3 is TGTGCCAGCAGCTCAGGACAGACCCAGTACTTC. The V and J genes are TRBV13 and TRBJ2-5; D remains unclear. This CDR3 is built from 11 residues. Per the germline V gene, CDR1 is PRHDT and CDR2 is FYEKMQ (reference sequence). V dropped 4 bases and J dropped 6 bases, with 6 bases sitting between them. The full variable domain, completed using reference TRBV13 and TRBJ2-5, is AAGVIQSPRHLIKEKRETATLKCYPIPRHDTVYWYQQGPGQDPQFLISFYEKMQSDKGSIPDRFSAQQFSDYHSELNMSSLELGDSALYFCASSSGQTQYFGPGTRLLVL.

V is TRBV15 and J is TRBJ2-2; no clear D. There are 14 residues in the CDR3. The germline gives CDR1 LNHNV, CDR2 YYDKDF (reference sequence). V dropped 1 base and J dropped 6 bases, with 9 bases sitting between them. As DNA, the CDR3 is TGTGCCACCAGCAGAGGACATCTCGCCGGGGAGCTGTTTTTT. It is translated as CATSRGHLAGELFF.

The chain recombines TRBV28 with TRBJ2-7; D might be TRBD2 (5 bases). Germline V gene sequence: CDR1 MDHEN, CDR2 SYDVKM. The CDR3 has 13 amino acids. Trimming pared 2 bases from V and 6 bases from J, leaving 11 bases between. The DNA for the CDR3 is TGTGCCAGCAGTTTAAAGGGAGAACGCGAGCAGTACTTC. Translating gives CASSLKGEREQYF.

The chain employs TRBV30 and TRBJ1-4; a weak D match, TRBD1 (5 bases). This CDR3 has 14 residues. V was pared by 1 base and J by 7 bases, with 13 bases between. The germline CDR1 and CDR2 sequences are GTSNPN and SVGIG (reference sequence). The CDR3 bases are TGTGCCTGGAGTGCGGCGGGGCTGGCTGAAAAACTGTTTTTT. Translating it yields CAWSAAGLAEKLFF.

The gene calls are TRBV2 and TRBJ1-5; 7 bases match TRBD1. J gave up 3 bases and V 5 bases, and 4 bases lay outside the gene matches. Germline V gives CDR1 SNHLY, CDR2 FYNNEI. The CDR3 runs 14 residues. The CDR3, as DNA: TGTGCCAGCAGTACGGGACAGCTCAATCAGCCCCAGCATTTT. It encodes CASSTGQLNQPQHF.

This clone is a singleton in its sample. The chain uses TRBV27 and TRBJ1-6, with a weak D call TRBD1 (6 bases). The V end lost 6 bases, the J end lost 4 bases, and 10 bases lay between the germline ends. The germline V gene has CDR1 MNHEY and CDR2 SMNVEV (reference sequence). The CDR3 covers 14 residues. CDR3 protein: CASRRTDYNSPLHF. Written as DNA, the CDR3 is TGTGCCAGCAGGCGGACAGATTATAATTCACCCCTCCACTTT.